The 32 T cell receptor beta chains in this list originate from one sample, sequenced in a study of shared clonotypes between healthy human individuals. The table came from immunoSEQ multiplex PCR; TCRdb's copy has only in-frame clones and leaves some out. The repertoire has about 1.5 million clones, 95% to 99% of them found once; the top ten carry roughly 0.45%. The sample was naive CD4+ T cells sorted from blood. Subset: CD45RA+ positively selected. The receptor set was obtained from a man younger than 40 in good health.

V is TRBV10-2 and J is TRBJ1-3, with TRBD1 as a possible D gene (5 bases). Trimming removed 6 bases from V and 4 bases from J, with 7 bases in between. CDR1 and CDR2 from the germline V gene are WSHSY and SAAADI. The CDR3 contains 12 residues. The CDR3, as DNA: TGCGCCAGCAGGCAGGGAGGAAACACCATATATTTT. The encoded protein is CASRQGGNTIYF.

The genes are TRBV20-1 and TRBJ1-2, with D unclear. From germline, CDR1 is DFQATT and CDR2 SNEGSKA (reference sequence). Trimming removed 0 bases at V and 8 bases at J, with 7 bases between. This CDR3 has 11 amino acids. CDR3 coding DNA: TGCAGTGCTAGAGATGTGGGGGGCTACACCTTC. This codes for CSARDVGGYTF.

The genes are TRBV28 and TRBJ2-5; 13 positions agree with TRBD2. The trim removed 5 bases at V and 4 bases at J, leaving 10 bases unmatched. The CDR3 extends over 17 amino acids. The germline V gene encodes CDR1 MDHEN and CDR2 SYDVKM. Here the CDR3 reads CASSLLTSGRSGETQYF. CDR3 nucleotide sequence: TGTGCCAGCAGTCTACTGACTAGCGGGAGGTCGGGAGAGACCCAGTACTTC.

The chain uses TRBV7-9 and TRBJ2-1, with 8 bases lining up with TRBD2. Trimming took 3 bases from V and 6 from J; bases not matched to a gene: 7. Looked up from germline, CDR1 is SEHNR and CDR2 is FQNEAQ (reference sequence). This CDR3 is built from 15 residues. The chain's CDR3 is CASSFVAGGPNEQFF. The CDR3 region has the DNA TGTGCCAGCAGCTTTGTCGCGGGAGGCCCCAATGAGCAGTTCTTC.

The sample holds one count of this clone. The chain recombines TRBV7-2 with TRBJ2-5; the D gene is possibly TRBD1 (5 bases). Germline V gene data show CDR1 as SGHTA and CDR2 as FQGNSA. Trimming removed 2 bases at V and 9 bases at J, with 13 bases between. The length of the CDR3 is 13 residues. The CDR3 bases are TGTGCCAGCAGCTTACAGGGTAGGAGTCCCCAGTACTTC. Protein: CASSLQGRSPQYF.

The chain links TRBV4-2 to TRBJ1-5; 11 bases are shared with TRBD1. This CDR3 has 17 amino acids. Germline values: CDR1 LGHNA, CDR2 YNFKEQ. The trim removed 1 base at V and 3 bases at J, leaving 5 bases unmatched. CDR3 in DNA: TGTGCCAGCAGCCAAGTGGCGGGACAGGGGGTCAATCAGCCCCAGCATTTT. Its protein product is CASSQVAGQGVNQPQHF.

The chain links TRBV12-5 to TRBJ2-3; D unresolved. The length of the CDR3 is 14 residues. Deletions cut 2 bases from V and 3 bases from J, with 9 bases between. Germline values: CDR1 LGHNT, CDR2 FRNRAP. Here the CDR3 DNA reads TGTGCTAGTGGTTTGTCCCTGCGGACAGATACGCAGTATTTT. Amino acid sequence: CASGLSLRTDTQYF.

This clone is a singleton in its sample. This rearrangement joins TRBV9 to TRBJ2-2; a weak D match, TRBD2 (5 bases). This CDR3 is built from 14 residues. Trimming took off 2 bases at V and 5 bases at J, with 10 bases between the two ends. The germline gives CDR1 SGDLS, CDR2 YYNGEE. In DNA, the CDR3 is TGTGCCAGCAGCGTCGGGATCTTGACCGGGGAGCTGTTTTTT. It translates to CASSVGILTGELFF. Full variable domain (missing parts from reference TRBV9 and TRBJ2-2): DSGVTQTPKHLITATGQRVTLRCSPRSGDLSVYWYQQSLDQGLQFLIQYYNGEERAKGNILERFSAQQFPDLHSELNLSSLELGDSALYFCASSVGILTGELFFGEGSRLTVL.

As to this clone: The same CDR3 arises from other DNA sequences in this sample as well. CDR3 nucleotide sequence: TGCGCCAGCAGCCCAGGGACGGGCTATGGCTACACCTTC. Residues: CASSPGTGYGYTF. The chain links TRBV5-1 to TRBJ1-2; the D gene is possibly TRBD1 (5 bases). The germline V gene has CDR1 SGHRS and CDR2 YFSETQ. V was trimmed by 4 bases and J by 4 bases, leaving 11 bases between them. The CDR3 has 13 residues.

This clone appeared a single time. V gene TRBV6-6 combines with J gene TRBJ2-7, with D possibly being TRBD1 (5 bases). Germline loops: CDR1 MNHNY, CDR2 SVGAGI (reference sequence). The CDR3 runs 14 residues. The V gene lost 2 bases and the J gene lost 9 bases, with 17 bases spanning the gap. CDR3 bases: TGTGCCAGCAGTTACGGCGCAGGGCTCACCGGGCAGTACTTC. It codes for CASSYGAGLTGQYF.

The rearrangement links TRBV6-5 to TRBJ1-2; D gene unclear. The CDR3 sequence is 14 residues long. Germline V CDR1 and CDR2: MNHEY, SVGAGI. V lost 0 bases to trimming and J lost 3 bases, with 8 bases between them. This chain's CDR3 is CASSYSRVHYGYTF. The CDR3 DNA reads as TGTGCCAGCAGTTACTCGAGAGTTCACTATGGCTACACCTTC.

CDR3 in DNA: TGTGCCAGCAGCTTAGGTCGGGGAGATACGCAGTATTTT. It is translated as CASSLGRGDTQYF. The J gene is TRBJ2-3, the V gene TRBV7-6, with a possible D match to TRBD2 (5 bases). Trimming took 1 base from V and 5 from J, leaving 7 bases between them. Germline V gene data show CDR1 as SGHVS and CDR2 as FNYEAQ. CDR3 length equals 13 residues.

The V gene is TRBV27, the J gene TRBJ2-3, with 9 bases aligning to TRBD2. CDR3 length equals 16 residues. V lost 6 bases and J lost 1; bases outside the gene matches: 8. From germline, CDR1 is MNHEY and CDR2 SMNVEV (reference sequence). CDR3 sequence (DNA): TGTGCCAGCAGGCAACTAGCGGGCCGTGGCACAGATACGCAGTATTTT. Its protein is CASRQLAGRGTDTQYF.

The V and J genes are TRBV5-1 and TRBJ2-7, with unresolved D. The CDR3 covers 13 residues. Trimming removed 1 base at V and 5 bases at J, with 10 bases between. Germline CDR1 reads SGHRS; CDR2 reads YFSETQ. The CDR3 here is CASSLLESHEQYF. The CDR3 nucleotides are TGCGCCAGCAGCTTGTTAGAGTCACACGAGCAGTACTTC.

This rearrangement joins TRBV28 to TRBJ2-3; 9 nucleotides match TRBD2. Germline V gene lookup returns CDR1 MDHEN and CDR2 SYDVKM. The CDR3 is made up of 16 amino acids. Trimming took 1 base from V and 5 from J; bases not matched to a gene: 7. The CDR3 loop is CASSLSISGSQDTQYF. Here the CDR3 DNA reads TGTGCCAGCAGTTTATCCATTAGCGGGAGCCAAGATACGCAGTATTTT.

The rearrangement joins TRBV28 to TRBJ2-1; a weak D match, TRBD2 (6 bases). The ends were cut back, 7 bases at V and 6 bases at J, with 19 bases in the middle. CDR3 size: 15 residues. Per germline, CDR1 MDHEN and CDR2 SYDVKM. CDR3 nucleotide sequence: TGTGCCAGCACCTTGGGACTGACCCCTGGCAATGAGCAGTTCTTC. This gives the protein CASTLGLTPGNEQFF.

This clone was seen a single time. The chain combines TRBV28 with TRBJ2-4; 14 bases map to TRBD2. Germline lookup yields CDR1 MDHEN and CDR2 SYDVKM. J gave up 6 bases and V 5 bases, and 9 bases lay outside the gene matches. The CDR3 length is 17 residues. In DNA, the CDR3 is TGTGCCAGCAGTGCCGGGACTAGCGGGAGCAGGAGAAACATTCAGTACTTC. This codes for CASSAGTSGSRRNIQYF.

The chain links TRBV6-6 to TRBJ1-5, with D maybe TRBD1 (6 bases). CDR3 length: 16 amino acids. V was pared by 6 bases and J by 0 bases, with 15 bases between. The germline gives CDR1 MNHNY, CDR2 SVGAGI (reference sequence). As DNA, the CDR3 is TGTGCCAGCAGGAATGACAGACAGGTTAGCAATCAGCCCCAGCATTTT. Translation: CASRNDRQVSNQPQHF.

The CDR3: CASSLEFYPEGYNEQFF. The CDR3 nucleotides read TGTGCCAGCAGCTTAGAGTTTTACCCGGAGGGGTACAATGAGCAGTTCTTC. The chain combines TRBV11-2 with TRBJ2-1; tentatively, D is TRBD2 (6 bases). Germline CDR1 reads SGHAT; CDR2 reads FQNNGV. This CDR3 has 17 amino acids. V was shortened by 0 bases and J by 4 bases, with 16 bases between the two germline ends.

V usage is TRBV27 and J usage is TRBJ2-3; 14 bases fit TRBD2. Germline V CDR1 and CDR2: MNHEY, SMNVEV (reference sequence). This CDR3 has 18 residues. After removal of 5 bases from V and 8 bases from J, the junction contained 15 bases not matched to a gene. The CDR3 coding sequence is TGTGCCAGCAGTCCGACTAGCGGGAGGGAACGACGCAAAGTTACGCAGTATTTT. Amino acid sequence: CASSPTSGRERRKVTQYF.

This chain connects TRBV7-8 to TRBJ1-3, with D maybe TRBD1 (6 bases). V shed 5 bases and J shed 2 bases, with 13 bases lying between them. Germline V gene sequence: CDR1 SGHVS, CDR2 FQNEAQ. The length of the CDR3 is 15 residues. The CDR3 sequence: CASSLRGGPGNTIYF. CDR3 in DNA: TGTGCCAGCAGCCTGAGAGGGGGTCCTGGAAACACCATATATTTT.

The J gene is TRBJ1-4, the V gene TRBV27; no firm D call. This CDR3 comprises 17 residues. V was shortened by 1 base and J by 3 bases, with 15 bases between the two germline ends. CDR1 is MNHEY, CDR2 SMNVEV, per germline (reference sequence). CDR3 region: CASSLFPPRMPNEKLFF. Here the CDR3 DNA reads TGTGCCAGCAGTTTATTTCCCCCCAGGATGCCTAATGAAAAACTGTTTTTT.

The CDR3 loop is CASSSIGTTGELFF. CDR3 DNA: TGTGCCAGCAGTTCCATAGGAACTACCGGGGAGCTGTTTTTT. The genes are TRBV28 and TRBJ2-2; D is unresolved. CDR1 and CDR2 (germline): MDHEN, SYDVKM. V lost 4 bases, J lost 5 bases, and 11 bases lay in between. The CDR3 is 14 residues long. Full variable domain (remainder filled in from reference TRBV28 and TRBJ2-2): DVKVTQSSRYLVKRTGEKVFLECVQDMDHENMFWYRQDPGLGLRLIYFSYDVKMKEKGDIPEGYSVSREKKERFSLILESASTNQTSMYLCASSSIGTTGELFFGEGSRLTVL.

The genes are TRBV7-3 and TRBJ2-3; D possibly matches TRBD1 or TRBD2 (7 bases each). CDR3 length: 15 amino acids. Trimming removed 2 bases from V and 2 bases from J, with 11 bases in between. Germline V gene data show CDR1 as SGHTA and CDR2 as FQGTGA. Written as DNA, the CDR3 is TGTGCCAGCAGCTTAGCAGGGGGGGCCACAGATACGCAGTATTTT. Translated: CASSLAGGATDTQYF.

The rearrangement uses TRBV11-1 and TRBJ2-7; 9 bases fit TRBD2. Germline V CDR1 and CDR2: SGHAT, FQDESV (reference sequence). CDR3 length: 16 residues. The V segment lost 5 bases and the J segment 2 bases; nucleotides outside the gene matches: 10. The CDR3: CASSGAGSGRAYEQYF. CDR3 nucleotides: TGTGCCAGCAGCGGGGCGGGTAGCGGGAGAGCCTACGAGCAGTACTTC.

The chain is built from TRBV6-5 and TRBJ2-2; 9 bases fit TRBD1. The ends lost 8 bases at V and 6 bases at J; junction bases unmatched: 10. The length of the CDR3 is 15 residues. Germline loops: CDR1 MNHEY, CDR2 SVGAGI. The CDR3: CASWGQGGGPGELFF. The CDR3 nucleotides are TGTGCCAGCTGGGGACAGGGAGGGGGCCCCGGGGAGCTGTTTTTT.

The chain recombines TRBV11-3 with TRBJ2-3; D remains ambiguous. Trimming stripped 4 bases from V and 1 base from J, with 6 bases between. Germline V CDR1 and CDR2: SGHNT, YENEEA. CDR3 length: 13 amino acids. DNA for the CDR3: TGTGCCAGCAGCTCTGCGGGCACAGATACGCAGTATTTT. Amino acid sequence: CASSSAGTDTQYF.

This chain joins TRBV18 and TRBJ2-5; 8 bases are shared with TRBD1. The V and J ends lost 2 bases and 4 bases, in that order; junction bases with no gene match: 3. CDR3 length equals 14 residues. CDR1 is KGHSH and CDR2 is LQKENI in the germline V gene. The CDR3 DNA sequence: TGTGCCAGCTCACCAGTGGACAGGGCAGAGACCCAGTACTTC. Protein: CASSPVDRAETQYF.

This chain joins TRBV5-1 and TRBJ1-1; D remains unclear. CDR1 SGHRS and CDR2 YFSETQ come from the germline V gene. The CDR3 runs 13 residues. V was trimmed by 0 bases and J by 4 bases, leaving 7 bases between them. The CDR3 loop reads CASSLGLATEAFF. CDR3 coding DNA: TGCGCCAGCAGCTTGGGACTAGCCACTGAAGCTTTCTTT.

The chain joins TRBV29-1 to TRBJ2-1, with 11 positions matching TRBD2. The germline V gene has CDR1 SQVTM and CDR2 ANQGSEA. V trimming: 4 bases; J trimming: 3 bases; junction bases outside the gene matches: 8. CDR3 length equals 16 residues. The chain's CDR3 is CSVVPSGRSFYNEQFF. Written as DNA, the CDR3 is TGCAGCGTTGTCCCTAGCGGGAGGTCTTTCTACAATGAGCAGTTCTTC.

This sequence joins TRBV2 and TRBJ2-2, with D unresolved. The germline V and J ends were trimmed by 4 bases and 6 bases, with 12 bases remaining between them. This CDR3 is built from 14 residues. The germline V gene encodes CDR1 SNHLY and CDR2 FYNNEI. The CDR3 nucleotides are TGTGCCAGCAGTGCCCTCGTGACGGCCGGGGAGCTGTTTTTT. Protein product: CASSALVTAGELFF.

The J gene is TRBJ1-4, the V gene TRBV4-3; D is uncertain. The V end lost 0 bases, the J end lost 6 bases, and 20 bases lay between the germline ends. Germline assignment: CDR1 LGHNA and CDR2 YSLEER. This CDR3 is 18 amino acids long. The CDR3 region has the DNA TGCGCCAGCAGCCAAGAGTTACTGGGAAGCTCCCCTGATGAAAAACTGTTTTTT. Translation: CASSQELLGSSPDEKLFF.